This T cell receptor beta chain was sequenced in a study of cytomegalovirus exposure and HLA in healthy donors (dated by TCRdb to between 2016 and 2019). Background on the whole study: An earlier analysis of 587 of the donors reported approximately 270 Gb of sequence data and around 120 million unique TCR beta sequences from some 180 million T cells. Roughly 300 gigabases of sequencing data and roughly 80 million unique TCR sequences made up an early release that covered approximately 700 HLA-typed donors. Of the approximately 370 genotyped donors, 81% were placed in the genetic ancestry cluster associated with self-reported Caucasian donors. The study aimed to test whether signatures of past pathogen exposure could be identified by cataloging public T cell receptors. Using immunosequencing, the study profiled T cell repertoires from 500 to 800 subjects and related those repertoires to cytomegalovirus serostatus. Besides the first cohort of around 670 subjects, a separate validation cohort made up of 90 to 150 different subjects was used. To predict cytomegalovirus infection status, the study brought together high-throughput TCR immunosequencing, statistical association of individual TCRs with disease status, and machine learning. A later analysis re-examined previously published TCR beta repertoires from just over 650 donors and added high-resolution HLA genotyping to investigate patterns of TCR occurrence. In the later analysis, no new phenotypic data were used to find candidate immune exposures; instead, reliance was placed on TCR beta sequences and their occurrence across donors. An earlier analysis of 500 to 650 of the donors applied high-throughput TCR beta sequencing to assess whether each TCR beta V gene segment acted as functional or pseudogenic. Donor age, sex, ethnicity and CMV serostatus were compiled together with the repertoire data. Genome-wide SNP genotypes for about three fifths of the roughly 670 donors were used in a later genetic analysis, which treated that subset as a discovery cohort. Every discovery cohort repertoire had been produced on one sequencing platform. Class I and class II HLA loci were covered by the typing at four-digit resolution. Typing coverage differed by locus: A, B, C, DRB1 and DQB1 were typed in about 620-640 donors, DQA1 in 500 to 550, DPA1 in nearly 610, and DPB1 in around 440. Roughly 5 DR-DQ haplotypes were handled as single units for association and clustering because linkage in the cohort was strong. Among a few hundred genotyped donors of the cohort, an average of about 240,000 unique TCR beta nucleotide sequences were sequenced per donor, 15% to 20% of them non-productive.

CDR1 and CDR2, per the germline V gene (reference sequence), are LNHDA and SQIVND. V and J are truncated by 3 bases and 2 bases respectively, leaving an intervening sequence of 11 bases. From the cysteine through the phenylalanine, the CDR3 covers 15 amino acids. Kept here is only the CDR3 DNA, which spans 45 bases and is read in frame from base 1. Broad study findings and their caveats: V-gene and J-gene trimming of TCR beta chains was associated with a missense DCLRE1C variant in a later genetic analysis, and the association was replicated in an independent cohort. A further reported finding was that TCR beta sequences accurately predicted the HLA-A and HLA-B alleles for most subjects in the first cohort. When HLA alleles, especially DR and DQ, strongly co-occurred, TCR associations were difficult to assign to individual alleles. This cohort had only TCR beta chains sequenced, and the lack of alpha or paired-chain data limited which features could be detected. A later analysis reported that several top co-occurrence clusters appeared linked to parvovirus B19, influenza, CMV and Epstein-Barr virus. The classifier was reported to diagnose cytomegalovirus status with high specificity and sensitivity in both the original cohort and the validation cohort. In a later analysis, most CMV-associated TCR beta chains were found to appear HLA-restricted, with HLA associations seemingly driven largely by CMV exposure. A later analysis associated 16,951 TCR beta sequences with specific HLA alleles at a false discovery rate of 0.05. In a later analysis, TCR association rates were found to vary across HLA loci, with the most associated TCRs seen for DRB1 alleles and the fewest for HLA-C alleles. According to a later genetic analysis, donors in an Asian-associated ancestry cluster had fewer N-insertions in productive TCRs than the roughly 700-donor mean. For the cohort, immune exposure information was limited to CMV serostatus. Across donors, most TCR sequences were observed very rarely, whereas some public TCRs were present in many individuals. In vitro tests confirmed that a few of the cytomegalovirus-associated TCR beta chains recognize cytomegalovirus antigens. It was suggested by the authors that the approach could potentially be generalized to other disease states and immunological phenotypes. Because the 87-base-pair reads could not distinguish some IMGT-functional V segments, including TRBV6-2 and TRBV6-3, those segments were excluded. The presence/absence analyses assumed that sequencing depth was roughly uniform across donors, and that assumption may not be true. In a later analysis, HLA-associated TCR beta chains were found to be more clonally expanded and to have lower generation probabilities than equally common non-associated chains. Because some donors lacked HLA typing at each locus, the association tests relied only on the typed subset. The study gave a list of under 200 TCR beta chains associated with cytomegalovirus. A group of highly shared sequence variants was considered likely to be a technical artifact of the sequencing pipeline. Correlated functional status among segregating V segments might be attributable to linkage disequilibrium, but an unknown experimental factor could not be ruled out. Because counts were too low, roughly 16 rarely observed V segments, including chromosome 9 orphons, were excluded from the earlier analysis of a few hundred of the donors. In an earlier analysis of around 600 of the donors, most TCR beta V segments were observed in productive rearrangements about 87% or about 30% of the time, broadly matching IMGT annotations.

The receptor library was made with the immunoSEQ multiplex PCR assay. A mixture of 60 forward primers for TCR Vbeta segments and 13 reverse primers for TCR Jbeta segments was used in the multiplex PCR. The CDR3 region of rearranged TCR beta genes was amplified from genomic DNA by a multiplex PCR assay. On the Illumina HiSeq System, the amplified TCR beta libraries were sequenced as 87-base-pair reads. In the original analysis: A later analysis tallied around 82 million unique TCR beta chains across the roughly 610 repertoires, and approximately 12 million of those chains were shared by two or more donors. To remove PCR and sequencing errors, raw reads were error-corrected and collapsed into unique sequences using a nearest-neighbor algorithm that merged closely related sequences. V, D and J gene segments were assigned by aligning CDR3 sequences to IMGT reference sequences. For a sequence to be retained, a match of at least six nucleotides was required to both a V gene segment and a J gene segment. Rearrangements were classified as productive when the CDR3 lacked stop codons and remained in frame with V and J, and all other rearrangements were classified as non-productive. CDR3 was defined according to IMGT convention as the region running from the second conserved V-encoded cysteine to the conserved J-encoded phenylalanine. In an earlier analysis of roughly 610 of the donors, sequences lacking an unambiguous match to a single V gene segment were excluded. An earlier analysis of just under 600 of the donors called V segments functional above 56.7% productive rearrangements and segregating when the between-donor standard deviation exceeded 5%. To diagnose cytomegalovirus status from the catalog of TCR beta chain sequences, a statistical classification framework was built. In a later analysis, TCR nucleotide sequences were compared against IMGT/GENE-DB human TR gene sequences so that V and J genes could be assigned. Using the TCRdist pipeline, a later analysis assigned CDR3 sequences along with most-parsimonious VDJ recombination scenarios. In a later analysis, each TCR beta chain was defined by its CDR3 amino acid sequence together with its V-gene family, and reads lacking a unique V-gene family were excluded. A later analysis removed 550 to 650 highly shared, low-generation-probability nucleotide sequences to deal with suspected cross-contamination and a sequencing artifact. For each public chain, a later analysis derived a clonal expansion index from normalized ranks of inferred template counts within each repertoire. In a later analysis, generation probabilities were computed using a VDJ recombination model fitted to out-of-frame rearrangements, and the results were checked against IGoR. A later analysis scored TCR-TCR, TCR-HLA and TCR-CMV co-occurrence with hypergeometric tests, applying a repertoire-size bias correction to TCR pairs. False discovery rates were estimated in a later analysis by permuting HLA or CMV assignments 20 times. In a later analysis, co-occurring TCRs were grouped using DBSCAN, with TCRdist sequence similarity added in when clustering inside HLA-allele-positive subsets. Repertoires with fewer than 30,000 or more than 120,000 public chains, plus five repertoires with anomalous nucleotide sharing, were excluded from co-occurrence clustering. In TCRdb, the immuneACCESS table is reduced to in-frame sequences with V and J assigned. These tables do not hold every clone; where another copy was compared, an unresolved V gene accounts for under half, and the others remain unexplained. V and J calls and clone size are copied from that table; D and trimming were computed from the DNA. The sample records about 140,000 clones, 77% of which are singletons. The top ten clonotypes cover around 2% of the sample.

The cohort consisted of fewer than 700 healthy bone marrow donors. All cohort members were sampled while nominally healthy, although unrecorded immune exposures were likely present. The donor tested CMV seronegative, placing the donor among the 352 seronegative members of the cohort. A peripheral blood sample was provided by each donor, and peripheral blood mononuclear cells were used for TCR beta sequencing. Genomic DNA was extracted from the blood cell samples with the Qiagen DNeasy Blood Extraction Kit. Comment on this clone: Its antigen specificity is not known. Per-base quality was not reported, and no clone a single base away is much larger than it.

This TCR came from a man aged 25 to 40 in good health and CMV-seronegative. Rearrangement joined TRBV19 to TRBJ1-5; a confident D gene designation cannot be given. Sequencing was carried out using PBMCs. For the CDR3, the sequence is CASSIRGVGNQPQHF. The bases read TGTGCCAGTAGTATTAGAGGCGTCGGCAATCAGCCCCAGCATTTT.